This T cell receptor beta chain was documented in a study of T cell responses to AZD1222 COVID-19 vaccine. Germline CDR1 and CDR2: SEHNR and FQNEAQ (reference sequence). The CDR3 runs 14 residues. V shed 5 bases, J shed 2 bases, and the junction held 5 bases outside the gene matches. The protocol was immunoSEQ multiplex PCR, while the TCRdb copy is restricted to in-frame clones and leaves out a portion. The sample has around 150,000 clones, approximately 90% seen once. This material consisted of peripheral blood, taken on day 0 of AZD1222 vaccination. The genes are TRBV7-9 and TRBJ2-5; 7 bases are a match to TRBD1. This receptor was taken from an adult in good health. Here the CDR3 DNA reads TGTGCCAGCAGCCCACGACAGGGTCAAGAGACCCAGTACTTC. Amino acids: CASSPRQGQETQYF. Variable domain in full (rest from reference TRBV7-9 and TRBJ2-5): DTGVSQNPRHKITKRGQNVTFRCDPISEHNRLYWYRQTLGQGPEFLTYFQNEAQLEKSRLLSDRFSAERPKGSFSTLEIQRTEQGDSAMYLCASSPRQGQETQYFGPGTRLLVL.